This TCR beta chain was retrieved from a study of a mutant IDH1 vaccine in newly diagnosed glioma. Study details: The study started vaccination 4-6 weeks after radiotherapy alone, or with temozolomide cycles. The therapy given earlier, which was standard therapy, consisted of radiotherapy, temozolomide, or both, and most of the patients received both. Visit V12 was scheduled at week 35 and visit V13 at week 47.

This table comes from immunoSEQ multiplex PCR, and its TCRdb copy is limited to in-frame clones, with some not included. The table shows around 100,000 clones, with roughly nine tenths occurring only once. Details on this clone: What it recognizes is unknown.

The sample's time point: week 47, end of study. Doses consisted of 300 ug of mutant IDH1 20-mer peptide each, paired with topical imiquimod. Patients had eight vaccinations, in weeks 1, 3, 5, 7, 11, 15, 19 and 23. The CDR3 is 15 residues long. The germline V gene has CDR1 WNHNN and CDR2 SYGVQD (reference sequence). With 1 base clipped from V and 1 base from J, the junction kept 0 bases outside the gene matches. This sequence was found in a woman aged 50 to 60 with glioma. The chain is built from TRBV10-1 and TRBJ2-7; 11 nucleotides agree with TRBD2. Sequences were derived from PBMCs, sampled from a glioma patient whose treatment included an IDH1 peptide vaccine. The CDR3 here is CASSELAGGSYEQYF. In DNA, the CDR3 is TGCGCCAGCAGTGAGTTAGCGGGAGGGTCCTACGAGCAGTACTTC.